The 23 T cell receptor beta chains below all came from one sample that was sequenced in a study of blood T cells in healthy people across ages. The authors ran a second PCR of roughly 6 to 12 cycles using a sample-barcoded 5' primer and a J-beta primer mix. TCRdb passed the 5' RACE reads through MiXCR, listing each CDR3 protein once. The sample lists under 1,000,000 distinct CDR3 sequences; about 34% were seen once. The sample consisted of blood. The receptor source for this set is a young man in good health.

This CDR3 reads CASSVGLGENTEAFF. The CDR3 DNA sequence: TGTGCCAGCAGCGTGGGGCTCGGGGAAAACACTGAAGCTTTCTTT. The rearrangement joins TRBV2 to TRBJ1-1, with D tentatively TRBD1 (5 bases). Trimming cost V 6 bases and J 2 bases, with 16 bases left between them. This CDR3 has 15 residues. The V gene's germline CDR1 is SNHLY and CDR2 FYNNEI.

This clonotype was recorded at least ten times. The chain links TRBV29-1 to TRBJ2-1; D unclear. V lost 2 bases and J 7 bases, leaving 9 bases between the germline ends. CDR3 size: 12 residues. Per the germline V gene, CDR1 is SQVTM and CDR2 is ANQGSEA. DNA for the CDR3: TGCAGCGTTGAATCAGGTGGGAATGAGCAGTTCTTC. The encoded protein is CSVESGGNEQFF.

This chain uses TRBV15 with TRBJ2-1, with TRBD1 identical over 10 bases. Trimming removed 2 bases from V and 3 bases from J; junction bases left unmatched: 4. Germline CDR1 is LNHNV and CDR2 is YYDKDF (reference sequence). This CDR3 contains 16 residues. CDR3 in amino acids: CATSRNRDRGYNEQFF. Written as DNA, the CDR3 is TGTGCCACCAGCAGAAACCGGGACAGGGGCTACAATGAGCAGTTCTTC.

This clonotype was detected only a few times. The chain uses TRBV9 and TRBJ2-5, with D uncertain. The CDR3 covers 13 residues. Germline values: CDR1 SGDLS, CDR2 YYNGEE. The V gene lost 0 bases and the J gene lost 4 bases, with 7 bases spanning the gap. CDR3 residues: CASSVGYIETQYF. The CDR3 nucleotides are TGTGCCAGCAGCGTAGGCTACATAGAGACCCAGTACTTC.

This clonotype has just a few counts. The CDR3 DNA follows: TGTGCCAGCAGTTACAGGGGACCCAATCAGCCCCAGCATTTT. It codes for CASSYRGPNQPQHF. The chain carries TRBV6-5 and TRBJ1-5; weak D call: TRBD1 (5 bases). Germline V gene sequence: CDR1 MNHEY, CDR2 SVGAGI. Trimming cost V 2 bases and J 3 bases, with 8 bases left between them. This CDR3 is 14 amino acids long.

In its sample, this clonotype was seen a few times. The CDR3 coding sequence is TGTGCCAGCAGCCAAGTCATGGGGTGGGATGAGCAGTTCTTC. It is translated as CASSQVMGWDEQFF. This chain joins TRBV14 and TRBJ2-1; D call uncertain. V was shortened by 1 base and J by 8 bases, with 12 bases between the two germline ends. The germline gives CDR1 SGHDN, CDR2 FVKESK. CDR3 length: 14 residues.

This clonotype appeared a few times. The chain employs TRBV30 and TRBJ2-7; TRBD1 is a possible D gene (6 bases). Trimming took off 0 bases at V and 3 bases at J, with 15 bases between the two ends. Per the germline V gene, CDR1 is GTSNPN and CDR2 is SVGIG (reference sequence). CDR3 length: 15 amino acids. In nucleotides, the CDR3 is TGTGCCTGGAGTGTACGTACAGGGCTTCTCTACGAGCAGTACTTC. Residues: CAWSVRTGLLYEQYF.

The chain uses TRBV20-1 and TRBJ1-4; the match to TRBD1 covers 8 bases. Trimming cost V 3 bases and J 7 bases; bases outside gene matches: 4. The CDR3 has 13 residues. Per the germline V gene, CDR1 is DFQATT and CDR2 is SNEGSKA (reference sequence). CDR3 coding DNA: TGCAGTGCTAGGAGGACAGGGAGTGAAAAACTGTTTTTT. Translating gives CSARRTGSEKLFF.

Here the CDR3 reads CASSAGLAGNEQYF. CDR3 coding DNA: TGTGCCAGCAGCGCGGGACTAGCGGGAAATGAGCAGTACTTC. This chain links TRBV7-3 with TRBJ2-1, with TRBD2 matching over 13 bases. The J call may be incorrect, as the DNA end agrees better with TRBJ2-7. CDR1 and CDR2 (germline): SGHTA, FQGTGA. The CDR3 has 14 residues.

This clonotype has just one count. J is TRBJ1-5 and V is TRBV20-1, with TRBD1 identical over 9 bases. Germline values: CDR1 DFQATT, CDR2 SNEGSKA (reference sequence). The CDR3 totals 17 residues. After removal of 4 bases from V and 2 bases from J, the junction contained 12 bases not matched to a gene. The DNA for the CDR3 is TGCAGTGCTACTTGGACAGGGGATAGAGGAGGCAATCAGCCCCAGCATTTT. Translated: CSATWTGDRGGNQPQHF.

The gene calls are TRBV5-6 and TRBJ1-2; D is possibly TRBD1 (5 bases). CDR3 length equals 13 residues. Trimming removed 5 bases from V and 6 bases from J, with 14 bases in between. CDR1 and CDR2 from the germline V gene are SGHDT and YYEEEE. This CDR3 reads CASSPGVMHGYTF. The CDR3 DNA reads as TGTGCCAGCAGTCCGGGGGTTATGCATGGCTACACCTTC.

This clonotype is labeled as medium-sized (0.01 to 0.1%). The chain employs TRBV4-3 and TRBJ1-4, with D uncertain. The CDR3 is 15 residues long. V was trimmed by 0 bases and J by 2 bases, leaving 7 bases between them. In germline, CDR1 is LGHNA, CDR2 YSLEER. CDR3 in amino acids: CASSQDPATNEKLFF. CDR3 coding DNA: TGCGCCAGCAGCCAAGATCCGGCGACTAATGAAAAACTGTTTTTT.

This clonotype was seen at least ten times. The chain is built from TRBV12-3 or TRBV12-4 and TRBJ2-1; D unresolved. The CDR3 runs to 13 residues. V was trimmed by 4 bases and J by 5 bases, leaving 9 bases between them. The CDR3: CASSSQAHNEQFF. The CDR3 nucleotides read TGTGCCAGCAGTTCCCAGGCCCACAATGAGCAGTTCTTC.

This clonotype turned up a few times. This rearrangement joins TRBV20-1 to TRBJ2-1; D is possibly TRBD2 (5 bases). With 2 bases removed from V and 8 bases from J, the gap between germline ends came to 7 bases. CDR3 length: 11 amino acids. Germline V gene sequence: CDR1 DFQATT, CDR2 SNEGSKA (reference sequence). CDR3 sequence (DNA): TGCAGTGCTAGACTAGCCGATGAGCAGTTCTTC. Protein: CSARLADEQFF.

This chain links TRBV6-2 or TRBV6-3 with TRBJ2-7; 8 bases map to TRBD1. With V trimmed by 4 bases and J by 5 bases, 13 bases remained unmatched. The germline V gene has CDR1 MNHEY and CDR2 SVGEGT. The CDR3 is 16 amino acids. The CDR3 coding sequence is TGTGCCAGCAGTTGCCCCCGGACAGGGATTTTGGACGAGCAGTACTTC. Protein: CASSCPRTGILDEQYF.

On this clonotype: A much larger clone is a single base away; this may be a read error. The J gene is TRBJ1-2, the V gene TRBV6-2 or TRBV6-3; no definite D call. The CDR3 is made up of 14 amino acids. Germline V gene data show CDR1 as MNHEY and CDR2 as SVGEGT. The CDR3 DNA reads TGTACCAGCAGTTACTCGGGAGGCAACTATGGCTACACCTTC. Residues: CTSSYSGGNYGYTF.

This clonotype was counted ten times or more. This rearrangement joins TRBV5-4 to TRBJ1-2; 9 bases are a match to TRBD1. The junction had 3 bases not matched to a gene; V was cut back by 3 bases and J by 3 bases. Germline CDR1 reads SGHNT; CDR2 reads YYREEE (reference sequence). This CDR3 comprises 14 residues. Written as DNA, the CDR3 is TGTGCCAGCAGCTCCAGGACAGGGGACTATGGCTACACCTTC. It codes for CASSSRTGDYGYTF. Drawing the rest from reference TRBV5-4 and TRBJ1-2, the complete variable domain is ETGVTQSPTHLIKTRGQQVTLRCSSQSGHNTVSWYQQALGQGPQFIFQYYREEENGRGNFPPRFSGLQFPNYSSELNVNALELDDSALYLCASSSRTGDYGYTFGSGTRLTVV.

The CDR3 nucleotides read TGTGCCAGCAGCCCCTGGCGGGGGGCCGGAAATGAGCAGTTCTTC. This sequence encodes CASSPWRGAGNEQFF. The chain employs TRBV4-2 and TRBJ2-1, with 8 bases that match TRBD2. The CDR3 contains 15 residues. The V gene end was trimmed by 4 bases and the J gene end by 7 bases; junction bases not matched to a gene: 9. Germline CDR1 is LGHNA and CDR2 is YNFKEQ.

V and J are TRBV6-8 and TRBJ1-4; D unclear. The CDR3 consists of 11 residues. V was pared by 8 bases and J by 10 bases, with 11 bases between. The V gene's germline CDR1 is MNHGY and CDR2 SAAAGT. CDR3: CASPIPRKLFF. The CDR3 nucleotides read TGTGCCAGCCCCATTCCGAGAAAACTGTTTTTT.

The chain carries TRBV18 and TRBJ1-1, with TRBD1 as a possible D gene (5 bases). The V end was cut by 3 bases, the J end by 0 bases, with 14 bases between. CDR3 size: 16 residues. CDR1 KGHSH and CDR2 LQKENI come from the germline V gene. The CDR3 DNA sequence: TGTGCCAGCTCACCCGAAGGGGCTTCTGTGAACACTGAAGCTTTCTTT. It specifies CASSPEGASVNTEAFF.

This chain links TRBV7-9 with TRBJ2-7; 8 nucleotides match TRBD1. The J call is doubtful: the DNA matches TRBJ2-5 better. The CDR3 covers 15 residues. CDR1 SEHNR and CDR2 FQNEAQ come from the germline V gene (reference sequence). The CDR3 loop reads CASSPTGQGEETQYF. CDR3 sequence (DNA): TGTGCCAGCAGCCCGACAGGACAGGGCGAAGAGACCCAGTACTTC.

This clonotype was detected only a few times. The chain couples TRBV12-3 or TRBV12-4 to TRBJ2-3, with D maybe TRBD2 (5 bases). The CDR3 consists of 17 residues. The germline V and J ends were trimmed by 0 bases and 1 base, with 14 bases remaining between them. In DNA form, the CDR3 reads TGTGCCAGCAGTTTAGCGTCCGCGGGCTGGCGCACAGATACGCAGTATTTT. It yields the protein CASSLASAGWRTDTQYF.

A remark on this clonotype: A much more abundant neighbour one base away suggests this may be a read error. V usage is TRBV29-1 and J usage is TRBJ2-3, with D tentatively TRBD1 (6 bases). CDR1 is SQVTM, CDR2 ANQGSEA, per germline. The CDR3 runs to 16 residues. The V gene lost 3 bases and the J gene lost 2 bases, with 18 bases spanning the gap. The CDR3 is CSVDGDIIPNTDTQYF. DNA for the CDR3: TGCAGCGTTGATGGGGACATCATTCCTAACACAGATACGCAGTATTTT.